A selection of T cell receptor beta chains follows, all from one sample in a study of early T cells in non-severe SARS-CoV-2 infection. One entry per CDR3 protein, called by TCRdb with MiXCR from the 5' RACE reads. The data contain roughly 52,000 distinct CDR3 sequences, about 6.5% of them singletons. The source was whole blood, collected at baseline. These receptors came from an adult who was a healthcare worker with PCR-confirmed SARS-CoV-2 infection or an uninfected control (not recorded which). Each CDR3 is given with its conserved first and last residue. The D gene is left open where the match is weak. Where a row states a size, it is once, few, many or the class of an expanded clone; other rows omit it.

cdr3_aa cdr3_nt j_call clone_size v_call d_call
CASSAIGTQYF TGTGCCAGCAGTGCCATCGGGACCCAGTACTTC TRBJ2-5 NA TRBV6-2/TRBV6-3 NA
CASSYGAVGAFF TGTGCCAGCAGTTACGGGGCGGTCGGGGCTTTCTTT TRBJ1-1 many TRBV6-5 NA
CASSKPVGNTIYF TGTGCCAGCAGCAAACCGGTTGGAAACACCATATATTTT TRBJ1-3 NA TRBV12-3/TRBV12-4 NA
CASSDYGYTF TGTGCCAGCAGTGACTATGGCTACACCTTC TRBJ1-2 many TRBV2 NA
CATSEAAGTGSHSGANVLTF TGTGCCACCAGTGAAGCAGCCGGGACAGGGTCCCACTCTGGGGCCAACGTCCTGACTTTC TRBJ2-6 NA TRBV24-1 TRBD1
CSPEGQSNTEAFF TGCAGTCCTGAAGGACAATCGAACACTGAAGCTTTCTTT TRBJ1-1 many TRBV20-1 NA
CAAGQGHNQPQHF TGTGCCGCCGGCCAGGGTCACAATCAGCCCCAGCATTTT TRBJ1-5 few TRBV10-3 NA
CASSKGLNTEAFF TGTGCCAGCAGTAAAGGGCTGAACACTGAAGCTTTCTTT TRBJ1-1 few TRBV12-3/TRBV12-4 NA
CASSPDLGQGALPYNEQFF TGTGCCAGCAGCCCCGATCTGGGACAGGGTGCCTTACCCTACAATGAGCAGTTCTTC TRBJ2-1 many TRBV7-9 TRBD1
CASSRGIGTGKYNEQFF TGTGCCAGCAGCCGAGGAATCGGGACAGGGAAATACAATGAGCAGTTCTTC TRBJ2-1 few TRBV14 TRBD1
CSGDTGGWIDTQYF TGCAGCGGCGATACAGGGGGCTGGATAGATACGCAGTATTTT TRBJ2-3 many TRBV29-1 TRBD1
CASSLTSGSSSDTQYF TGTGCCAGCAGCTTAACTAGCGGGAGTAGCTCAGATACGCAGTATTTT TRBJ2-3 NA TRBV7-6 TRBD2
CSARPYRGLTEAFF TGCAGTGCTCGACCTTACAGGGGGCTAACTGAAGCTTTCTTT TRBJ1-1 many TRBV20-1 TRBD1
CASSETGGAGKLFF TGTGCCAGCAGCGAAACAGGGGGCGCAGGAAAACTGTTTTTT TRBJ1-4 NA TRBV6-6 TRBD1
CASSQELAGSAYNEQFF TGCGCCAGCAGCCAAGAGTTGGCAGGGTCCGCCTACAATGAGCAGTTCTTC TRBJ2-1 few TRBV4-3 NA
CASSSSFDSGANVLTF TGTGCCAGCAGCTCTTCGTTTGACTCTGGGGCCAACGTCCTGACTTTC TRBJ2-6 many TRBV11-3 NA
CASSPSRGYNSPLHF TGTGCCAGCAGTCCCAGCAGGGGGTATAATTCACCCCTCCACTTT TRBJ1-6 many TRBV27 TRBD1
CSVEEGRGGDGYTF TGCAGCGTTGAAGAGGGCCGCGGGGGTGATGGCTACACCTTC TRBJ1-2 many TRBV29-1 NA
CASSQDRGTNTGELFF TGCGCCAGCAGCCAAGACAGGGGTACGAACACCGGGGAGCTGTTTTTT TRBJ2-2 many TRBV4-3 NA
CSATRLDRDNQPQHF TGCAGTGCTACCCGTCTGGACAGGGACAATCAGCCCCAGCATTTT TRBJ1-5 many TRBV20-1 TRBD1
CASSFTPGPVGFEQFF TGTGCCAGCAGCTTTACACCGGGTCCCGTAGGGTTCGAGCAGTTCTTC TRBJ2-1 many TRBV11-2 NA
CASSLKTTFHQPQHF TGTGCCAGCAGCTTGAAGACAACCTTTCATCAGCCCCAGCATTTT TRBJ1-5 many TRBV5-6 NA
CASSSRDRKLFF TGTGCCAGCAGCTCGAGAGACCGAAAACTGTTTTTT TRBJ1-4 NA TRBV7-2 NA
CASSLQAGQPQHF TGCGCCAGCAGCTTACAGGCTGGACAGCCCCAGCATTTT TRBJ1-5 few TRBV4-3 NA
CASSQELASVGEQYF TGCGCCAGCAGCCAAGAACTAGCGTCGGTAGGGGAGCAGTACTTC TRBJ2-7 many TRBV4-3 TRBD2
CASSITGGADTQYF TGTGCCAGCAGCATTACGGGGGGCGCAGATACGCAGTATTTT TRBJ2-3 few TRBV11-3 NA
CASSLGAADEQYF TGTGCCAGCAGCTTGGGGGCAGCCGACGAGCAGTACTTC TRBJ2-7 many TRBV5-5 NA
CASSLGYRLNTEAFF TGTGCCAGCAGCTTAGGTTACAGGCTGAACACTGAAGCTTTCTTT TRBJ1-1 many TRBV13 NA
CASSAGQRNQPQHF TGTGCCAGCAGTGCCGGACAGCGAAATCAGCCCCAGCATTTT TRBJ1-5 many TRBV12-3/TRBV12-4 NA
CASSQGRTTGELFF TGTGCCAGTAGTCAGGGGAGGACCACCGGGGAGCTGTTTTTT TRBJ2-2 NA TRBV19 NA
CARGVRGQAIKKLFF TGTGCCAGGGGGGTCCGAGGGCAAGCCATTAAAAAACTGTTTTTT TRBJ1-4 few TRBV28 NA
CASGRTNYGYTF TGTGCCTCCGGTCGGACTAACTATGGCTACACCTTC TRBJ1-2 many TRBV12-3/TRBV12-4 NA
CAWSVGRIYEQYF TGTGCCTGGAGTGTGGGGCGGATCTACGAGCAGTACTTC TRBJ2-7 few TRBV30 NA
CASKIDPAVYEQYF TGTGCCAGTAAAATCGACCCGGCGGTCTACGAGCAGTACTTC TRBJ2-7 many TRBV19 NA
CASSLSRASDNSPLHF TGCGCCAGCTCGTTATCCCGTGCTTCTGATAATTCACCCCTCCACTTT TRBJ1-6 many TRBV5-1 NA
CASSQDTYTDTQYF TGCGCCAGCAGCCAAGATACGTACACAGATACGCAGTATTTT TRBJ2-3 few TRBV4-3 NA
CASRPDVSYYEQYF TGTGCCAGCAGACCGGACGTCTCCTACTACGAGCAGTACTTC TRBJ2-7 NA TRBV19 NA
CSASFETTPHNEQFF TGCAGTGCTAGTTTTGAGACCACCCCGCACAATGAGCAGTTCTTC TRBJ2-1 NA TRBV20-1 NA
CASSLTDTQYF TGCGCCAGCAGCTTGACAGATACGCAGTATTTT TRBJ2-3 many TRBV10-2 NA
CASSESRTARTQYF TGTGCCAGCAGTGAGTCTCGGACGGCCAGAACGCAGTATTTT TRBJ2-3 NA TRBV25-1 NA
CASKGNRGVHQPQHF TGTGCCAGTAAAGGCAACAGGGGGGTACATCAGCCCCAGCATTTT TRBJ1-5 many TRBV19 TRBD1
CASSYRVNEKLFF TGTGCCAGCAGCTACAGGGTTAATGAAAAACTGTTTTTT TRBJ1-4 NA TRBV6-2/TRBV6-3 NA
CASSLAATDTQYF TGTGCCAGCAGCTTGGCGGCCACAGATACGCAGTATTTT TRBJ2-3 few TRBV5-4 NA
CASSYSGRVADTQYF TGTGCCAGCAGTTACTCAGGCAGGGTCGCAGATACGCAGTATTTT TRBJ2-3 many TRBV6-5 NA
CASSSAGRVLEQFF TGTGCCAGCAGTTCCGCCGGCAGGGTCCTTGAGCAGTTCTTC TRBJ2-1 few TRBV6-5 NA
CASSSAGAAAAEKLFF TGTGCCAGCAGTTCCGCGGGGGCGGCGGCGGCGGAAAAACTGTTTTTT TRBJ1-4 many TRBV5-5 NA
CASSQATVGSYEQYF TGCGCCAGCAGCCAAGCAACAGTAGGGTCCTACGAGCAGTACTTC TRBJ2-7 few TRBV4-3 NA
CARGRIQNEKLFF TGTGCCAGGGGACGGATACAGAATGAAAAACTGTTTTTT TRBJ1-4 few TRBV2 NA
CASSLGTGVNEQFF TGTGCCAGCAGTTTGGGGACAGGCGTCAATGAGCAGTTCTTC TRBJ2-1 many TRBV12-3/TRBV12-4 TRBD1
CSARPGQASSYEQYF TGCAGTGCTAGGCCGGGACAGGCGAGCTCCTACGAGCAGTACTTC TRBJ2-7 many TRBV20-1 TRBD1
CSVEVGRAGDEQYF TGCAGCGTTGAAGTGGGCAGGGCTGGGGACGAGCAGTACTTC TRBJ2-7 many TRBV29-1 NA
CASSYSRGHPFVLTF TGTGCCAGCAGTTACTCGCGTGGACACCCCTTCGTCCTGACTTTC TRBJ2-6 many TRBV6-6 NA